The 28 T cell receptor beta chains below all came from one sample that was sequenced in a study of control samples from healthy donors and cancer patients. Using immunoSEQ multiplex PCR, the repertoire was profiled, and TCRdb retains in-frame clones only, with some absent. The sample has 50,000 or so clones, 85% to 95% seen once. Sequenced input: PBMCs. The receptors originated from a woman aged 45-60 years with head and neck cancer.

This clone was recorded a few times. The chain links TRBV7-9 to TRBJ1-1; D gene uncertain. Germline V gene data show CDR1 as SEHNR and CDR2 as FQNEAQ (reference sequence). The CDR3 is 15 amino acids. V shed 3 bases and J shed 1 base, with 12 bases lying between them. The CDR3 DNA reads as TGTGCCAGCAGCTTTGGGGAACGGTCGAACACTGAAGCTTTCTTT. It codes for CASSFGERSNTEAFF. The variable domain in full, with the rest retrieved from reference TRBV7-9 and TRBJ1-1, is DTGVSQNPRHKITKRGQNVTFRCDPISEHNRLYWYRQTLGQGPEFLTYFQNEAQLEKSRLLSDRFSAERPKGSFSTLEIQRTEQGDSAMYLCASSFGERSNTEAFFGQGTRLTVV.

This chain connects TRBV12-3 or TRBV12-4 to TRBJ1-2, with a possible D match to TRBD1 (6 bases). Trimming stripped 5 bases from V and 2 bases from J, with 6 bases between. The CDR3 totals 12 residues. CDR3 region: CASSGQNYGYTF. In nucleotides, the CDR3 is TGTGCCAGCAGTGGACAGAACTATGGCTACACCTTC.

The chain recombines TRBV28 with TRBJ1-1; weak D call: TRBD1 (6 bases). The CDR3 contains 15 residues. Germline V gives CDR1 MDHEN, CDR2 SYDVKM. The V end was cut by 3 bases, the J end by 4 bases, with 15 bases between. The CDR3 spells CASSFATGIFTEAFF. In nucleotides, the CDR3 is TGTGCCAGCAGTTTCGCGACAGGCATTTTCACTGAAGCTTTCTTT.

The V gene is TRBV18, the J gene TRBJ1-1, with unresolved D. The CDR3 loop spans 11 amino acids. Germline CDR1 and CDR2: KGHSH and LQKENI. The V and J ends lost 3 bases and 5 bases respectively, with 4 bases between them. CDR3 amino acids: CASSPGTEAFF. The CDR3 DNA is TGTGCCAGCTCACCGGGTACTGAAGCTTTCTTT.

The CDR3 nucleotides are TGTGCCAGCAGCCGACCCGGGGCACAGAACACTGAAGCTTTCTTT. Its translation is CASSRPGAQNTEAFF. The gene calls are TRBV5-4 and TRBJ1-1, with D possibly matching TRBD1 (5 bases). The germline V and J ends were trimmed by 4 bases and 1 base, with 14 bases remaining between them. Germline V gene data show CDR1 as SGHNT and CDR2 as YYREEE (reference sequence). The CDR3 covers 15 residues.

The chain is built from TRBV29-1 and TRBJ1-1; D uncertain. There are 12 residues in the CDR3. The V gene lost 2 bases and the J gene lost 2 bases, with 6 bases spanning the gap. Germline assignment: CDR1 SQVTM and CDR2 ANQGSEA. The CDR3 is CSVERPNTEAFF. The CDR3 nucleotides read TGCAGCGTTGAACGACCCAACACTGAAGCTTTCTTT.

This clone appeared a single time. J is TRBJ2-7 and V is TRBV9; TRBD2 might be the D (7 bases). Germline values: CDR1 SGDLS, CDR2 YYNGEE. The CDR3 covers 14 residues. V dropped 3 bases and J dropped 3 bases, with 13 bases sitting between them. The CDR3 DNA sequence: TGTGCCAGCAGCGCGGAGGGAGGGGGCTACGAGCAGTACTTC. It is translated as CASSAEGGGYEQYF.

The chain carries TRBV7-9 and TRBJ1-2; maybe TRBD1 (5 bases). This CDR3 is 17 amino acids long. V was cut by 2 bases and J by 5 bases, with 21 bases left in between. CDR1 is SEHNR, CDR2 FQNEAQ, per germline (reference sequence). The CDR3 DNA reads TGTGCCAGCAGCTTAAACGCGGGGGGACGGGTAGCGTATGGCTACACCTTC. It specifies CASSLNAGGRVAYGYTF.

The chain recombines TRBV5-1 with TRBJ2-2; D gene ambiguous. V lost 1 base and J 5 bases, leaving 9 bases between the germline ends. Germline loops: CDR1 SGHRS, CDR2 YFSETQ. This CDR3 is 14 amino acids long. The CDR3 spells CASSLFDGTGELFF. CDR3 coding DNA: TGCGCCAGCAGCTTGTTTGACGGGACCGGGGAGCTGTTTTTT.

CDR3 sequence reads: CASSLGAGGEKLFF. In nucleotides, the CDR3 is TGCGCCAGCAGCTTGGGAGCAGGGGGGGAAAAACTGTTTTTT. The chain carries TRBV5-1 and TRBJ1-4, with 7 positions matching TRBD1. The CDR3 spans 14 residues. J lost 8 bases, V lost 0 bases, and 4 bases had no gene match. The germline CDR1 and CDR2 sequences are SGHRS and YFSETQ.

With respect to this clone: Different DNA sequences within this sample yield the same CDR3. The chain employs TRBV6-2 or TRBV6-3 and TRBJ2-3, with D unclear. The V and J ends lost 4 bases and 2 bases respectively, with 7 bases between them. The length of the CDR3 is 13 residues. The germline V gene has CDR1 MNHEY and CDR2 SVGEGT. The CDR3 DNA is TGTGCCAGCAGTTTGCTCGACACAGATACGCAGTATTTT. Its protein is CASSLLDTDTQYF.

The rearrangement joins TRBV6-1 to TRBJ2-3; 12 bases fit TRBD2. Unmatched junction bases numbered 4, after V lost 0 bases and J lost 0 bases. The CDR3 spans 18 residues. Germline assignment: CDR1 MNHNS and CDR2 SASEGT. This CDR3 reads CASSEALAGGPSTDTQYF. The CDR3 DNA reads as TGTGCCAGCAGTGAAGCGCTAGCGGGGGGGCCTAGCACAGATACGCAGTATTTT.

This chain links TRBV28 with TRBJ2-7; 7 positions match TRBD1. Germline CDR1 is MDHEN and CDR2 is SYDVKM. The V and J ends lost 6 bases and 0 bases, in that order; junction bases with no gene match: 5. The CDR3 sequence is 14 residues long. The CDR3 is CASRGGQASYEQYF. CDR3 sequence (DNA): TGTGCCAGCAGGGGTGGACAGGCCTCCTACGAGCAGTACTTC.

The genes are TRBV28 and TRBJ2-1; 7 positions agree with TRBD2. This CDR3 is built from 16 residues. CDR1 and CDR2 from the germline V gene are MDHEN and SYDVKM. V trimming: 6 bases; J trimming: 5 bases; junction bases outside the gene matches: 13. Here the CDR3 reads CASSPPGRAGNNEQFF. As DNA, the CDR3 is TGTGCCAGCAGCCCCCCAGGGAGGGCAGGAAACAATGAGCAGTTCTTC.

The chain employs TRBV7-9 and TRBJ1-1, with a weak D call TRBD1 (6 bases). V was shortened by 4 bases and J by 0 bases, with 12 bases between the two germline ends. There are 15 residues in the CDR3. Germline CDR1 is SEHNR and CDR2 is FQNEAQ (reference sequence). This CDR3 is CASSWDIGMNTEAFF. DNA for the CDR3: TGTGCCAGCAGCTGGGACATTGGCATGAACACTGAAGCTTTCTTT.

The J gene is TRBJ1-1, the V gene TRBV4-2; D is ambiguous. The length of the CDR3 is 11 residues. V shed 0 bases and J shed 11 bases, with 7 bases lying between them. Germline CDR1 reads LGHNA; CDR2 reads YNFKEQ. The CDR3 loop reads CASSQEREAFF. As DNA, the CDR3 is TGTGCCAGCAGCCAAGAAAGGGAGGCTTTCTTT.

V gene TRBV2 combines with J gene TRBJ2-5; TRBD2 matches at 15 bases. CDR3 length: 16 residues. Germline loops: CDR1 SNHLY, CDR2 FYNNEI. With 8 bases clipped from V and 0 bases from J, the junction kept 4 bases outside the gene matches. CDR3 in amino acids: CASGLAGGPYQETQYF. CDR3 coding DNA: TGTGCCAGCGGACTAGCGGGGGGGCCGTACCAAGAGACCCAGTACTTC.

In the case of this clone: Other DNA sequences of this sample code for an identical CDR3. The rearrangement joins TRBV27 to TRBJ2-2; D uncertain. Germline V gene lookup returns CDR1 MNHEY and CDR2 SMNVEV (reference sequence). The CDR3 is 13 amino acids. The V end was cut by 2 bases, the J end by 3 bases, with 4 bases between. This CDR3 is CASSLVYTGELFF. CDR3 bases: TGTGCCAGCAGTTTAGTGTACACCGGGGAGCTGTTTTTT.

The V gene is TRBV29-1, the J gene TRBJ1-2, with D possibly matching TRBD1 (5 bases). The V gene lost 1 base and the J gene lost 1 base, with 13 bases spanning the gap. Germline loops: CDR1 SQVTM, CDR2 ANQGSEA. The CDR3 contains 15 residues. CDR3 coding DNA: TGCAGCGTTGAAGGGGAGAGGGGCATTAACTATGGCTACACCTTC. Its translation is CSVEGERGINYGYTF.

The rearrangement links TRBV28 to TRBJ1-5; a possible D gene is TRBD1 (6 bases). The germline CDR1 and CDR2 sequences are MDHEN and SYDVKM. Trimming stripped 5 bases from V and 7 bases from J, with 18 bases between. The CDR3 runs 15 residues. CDR3 coding DNA: TGTGCCAGCAGTCCCTGGAGGGGGGGCGTCCAGCCCCAGCATTTT. As protein: CASSPWRGGVQPQHF.

This chain uses TRBV28 with TRBJ1-1, with D uncertain. The CDR3 sequence is 12 residues long. Trimming pared 5 bases from V and 3 bases from J, leaving 7 bases between. Germline-derived CDR1 and CDR2 are MDHEN and SYDVKM. CDR3 sequence reads: CASSPLHTEAFF. CDR3 nucleotides: TGTGCCAGCAGTCCGTTGCACACTGAAGCTTTCTTT.

V gene TRBV4-1 combines with J gene TRBJ2-1; no clear D gene. The V end lost 0 bases, the J end lost 0 bases, and 12 bases lay between the germline ends. This CDR3 spans 17 amino acids. Germline V lookup: CDR1 MGHRA, CDR2 YSYEKL. CDR3 protein: CASSQDQAPSSYNEQFF. For the CDR3, the DNA is TGCGCCAGCAGCCAAGATCAAGCGCCAAGCTCCTACAATGAGCAGTTCTTC.

This clone was seen once. Written as DNA, the CDR3 is TGTGCCAGCAGCTTTTCGATCACAGATACGCAGTATTTT. Its translation is CASSFSITDTQYF. V usage is TRBV7-2 and J usage is TRBJ2-3; D not resolved. Germline V CDR1 and CDR2: SGHTA, FQGNSA. Deletions cut 3 bases from V and 2 bases from J, with 6 bases between. This CDR3 spans 13 amino acids.

This sequence joins TRBV5-1 and TRBJ2-7; 8 bases fit TRBD1. V shed 4 bases and J 5 bases; nucleotides not matched to a gene: 5. Germline V gene lookup returns CDR1 SGHRS and CDR2 YFSETQ. This CDR3 spans 13 amino acids. The CDR3 region has the DNA TGCGCCAGCAGCACGCAGGGGGCGGACGAGCAGTACTTC. It translates to CASSTQGADEQYF.

This clone was seen only once. The rearrangement uses TRBV7-2 and TRBJ2-3; a possible D gene is TRBD2 (6 bases). V shed 4 bases and J shed 6 bases, with 20 bases lying between them. Germline V gene lookup returns CDR1 SGHTA and CDR2 FQGNSA. The CDR3 contains 16 residues. The DNA for the CDR3 is TGTGCCAGCAGCTCGAGTAAGGGCGGGGCCATCGATACGCAGTATTTT. Amino acids: CASSSSKGGAIDTQYF.

CDR3 DNA: TGTGCCAGCAGTGAGTGGGACGGCTACGAGCAGTACTTC. It translates to CASSEWDGYEQYF. This chain connects TRBV2 to TRBJ2-7; the D gene could be TRBD1 or TRBD2 (5 bases each). This CDR3 comprises 13 residues. V lost 3 bases, J lost 3 bases, and 9 bases lay in between. Per the germline V gene, CDR1 is SNHLY and CDR2 is FYNNEI.

The chain uses TRBV12-5 and TRBJ1-4; 8 bases are shared with TRBD1. V was pared by 6 bases and J by 7 bases, with 7 bases of the junction left unmatched. The CDR3 contains 14 residues. The germline CDR1 and CDR2 sequences are LGHNT and FRNRAP. The CDR3 DNA follows: TGTGCTAGTGGGACTCGACAGGGGAGTGAAAAACTGTTTTTT. Its protein product is CASGTRQGSEKLFF.

The chain links TRBV11-2 to TRBJ2-7; D possibly uses TRBD1 or TRBD2 (5 bases each). The CDR3 has 12 amino acids. With 8 bases removed from V and 3 bases from J, the gap between germline ends came to 11 bases. Germline CDR1 and CDR2: SGHAT and FQNNGV. This chain's CDR3 is CASRLRGYEQYF. The CDR3, as DNA: TGTGCCAGCCGATTGAGGGGCTACGAGCAGTACTTC.